This T cell receptor (beta chain) was documented in a study of OX40 agonist ivuxolimab in advanced cancers. Clones were read by immunoSEQ multiplex PCR, and TCRdb kept only the in-frame ones, dropping some. Found here are 80,000 or so clones, just under 95% of them singletons; the top ten hold roughly 0.65%. The V end was cut by 0 bases, the J end by 3 bases, with 3 bases between. Germline loops: CDR1 LGHNA, CDR2 YNFKEQ. This CDR3 is 13 amino acids long. Study-wide points: Researchers report that CD8+ T cells had, on average, more expanded clones than CD4+.

Comment on this clone: The antigen remains unidentified.

The rearrangement uses TRBV4-2 and TRBJ2-1; D is ambiguous. The receptor comes from an adult with an advanced solid tumor such as melanoma, head and neck, liver or kidney cancer. Source: CD4+ or CD8+ T cells sorted from blood, taken in a trial of the OX40 agonist ivuxolimab. The CDR3 bases are TGTGCCAGCAGCCAAGACGACTACAATGAGCAGTTCTTC. Translated: CASSQDDYNEQFF.